This T cell receptor (beta chain) was retrieved from a study of blood T cell repertoires in COVID-19. Sequencing used immunoSEQ multiplex PCR; TCRdb keeps in-frame clones, though not all of them. The sample has about 190,000 clones, approximately 78% seen once; the top ten hold around 2.8%. The CDR3 has 16 amino acids. The trim removed 6 bases at V and 2 bases at J, leaving 8 bases unmatched. Germline values: CDR1 LNHDA, CDR2 SQIVND (reference sequence). The sequencing input was peripheral blood. The TCR comes from a woman of 80 years or more with active or convalescent COVID-19. The V and J genes are TRBV19 and TRBJ2-5, with TRBD2 matching 11 bases. CDR3 amino acids: CASSLKLAGVQETQYF. The CDR3 DNA sequence: TGTGCCAGTAGCCTAAAACTAGCGGGGGTTCAAGAGACCCAGTACTTC.